Shown below are 13 T cell receptor beta chains from a single sample sequenced in a study of cytomegalovirus exposure and HLA in healthy donors. The PCR ran on 60 Vbeta and 13 Jbeta primers. TCRdb's copy holds only in-frame clones and misses some; the assay was immunoSEQ multiplex PCR. There are approximately 150,000 clones in the sample; about 80% occur only once, and 13% to 15% lies in the top ten. Sequenced sample: PBMCs. The receptors come from a middle-aged woman in good health and CMV-seronegative.

The rearrangement links TRBV6-6 to TRBJ2-2; 8 bases are shared with TRBD2. This CDR3 is 16 amino acids long. J lost 5 bases, V lost 1 base, and 6 bases had no gene match. Germline CDR1 and CDR2: MNHNY and SVGAGI (reference sequence). CDR3 loop: CASSYWGSGETGELFF. The CDR3 nucleotides are TGTGCCAGCAGTTACTGGGGTAGCGGGGAAACCGGGGAGCTGTTTTTT.

This sequence joins TRBV5-6 and TRBJ2-6; D possibly corresponds to TRBD2 (5 bases). This CDR3 has 18 amino acids. Germline V gives CDR1 SGHDT, CDR2 YYEEEE. V gave up 4 bases and J gave up 0 bases, with 17 bases separating them. The CDR3 protein is CASSPIGVGSSGANVLTF. The CDR3 bases are TGTGCCAGCAGCCCAATCGGGGTCGGAAGCTCTGGGGCCAACGTCCTGACTTTC. Supplemented by reference TRBV5-6 and TRBJ2-6, the full variable domain reads DAGVTQSPTHLIKTRGQQVTLRCSPKSGHDTVSWYQQALGQGPQFIFQYYEEEERQRGNFPDRFSGHQFPNYSSELNVNALLLGDSALYLCASSPIGVGSSGANVLTFGAGSRLTVL.

The V gene is TRBV18, the J gene TRBJ2-2; D is undetermined. The V end lost 2 bases, the J end lost 1 base, and 5 bases lay between the germline ends. Germline CDR1 and CDR2: KGHSH and LQKENI. The CDR3 has 14 residues. DNA for the CDR3: TGTGCCAGCTCACCATCCGGGAACACCGGGGAGCTGTTTTTT. This codes for CASSPSGNTGELFF.

The gene calls are TRBV10-3 and TRBJ2-3, with D uncertain. The germline V gene has CDR1 ENHRY and CDR2 SYGVKD. This CDR3 is built from 15 residues. Trimming removed 10 bases at V and 2 bases at J, with 19 bases between. CDR3 in amino acids: CATIPVSQLTDTQYF. As DNA, the CDR3 is TGTGCCACAATCCCCGTAAGTCAACTCACAGATACGCAGTATTTT.

A single count supports this clone. This chain connects TRBV6-5 to TRBJ2-2; D is undetermined. Germline V gene sequence: CDR1 MNHEY, CDR2 SVGAGI. Trimming pared 2 bases from V and 0 bases from J, leaving 10 bases between. The CDR3 has 16 residues. The CDR3, as DNA: TGTGCCAGCAGTTACCTTGCGACAACGAACACCGGGGAGCTGTTTTTT. Encoded protein: CASSYLATTNTGELFF.

The V gene is TRBV7-9, the J gene TRBJ2-7, with D possibly being TRBD2 (6 bases). The CDR3 loop spans 15 amino acids. CDR1 and CDR2 (germline): SEHNR, FQNEAQ (reference sequence). The germline V and J ends were trimmed by 5 bases and 5 bases, with 19 bases remaining between them. The CDR3 is CASSLQALASDEQYF. CDR3 DNA: TGTGCCAGCAGCCTCCAGGCTCTAGCGTCCGACGAGCAGTACTTC.

The chain carries TRBV9 and TRBJ1-3, with TRBD1 as a possible D gene (6 bases). Deletions cut 2 bases from V and 4 bases from J, with 16 bases between. This CDR3 has 16 amino acids. In germline, CDR1 is SGDLS, CDR2 YYNGEE. The CDR3 loop reads CASSVRDTPDGNTIYF. The CDR3 DNA follows: TGTGCCAGCAGCGTCCGGGACACACCGGACGGAAACACCATATATTTT.

This sequence joins TRBV11-2 and TRBJ1-1, with D uncertain. Germline V CDR1 and CDR2: SGHAT, FQNNGV. This CDR3 has 12 amino acids. V dropped 3 bases and J dropped 4 bases, with 6 bases sitting between them. Written as DNA, the CDR3 is TGTGCCAGCAGCTTCGGGGTCACTGAAGCTTTCTTT. It codes for CASSFGVTEAFF.

CDR3 sequence (DNA): TGTGCCAGCAGCCTCCATACAGGGAACTTGGGTCAGCCCCAGCATTTT. Protein product: CASSLHTGNLGQPQHF. The chain employs TRBV28 and TRBJ1-5; TRBD1 might be the D (6 bases). The germline gives CDR1 MDHEN, CDR2 SYDVKM. V lost 6 bases to trimming and J lost 6 bases, with 21 bases between them. The CDR3 is 16 residues long.

The rearrangement links TRBV30 to TRBJ1-2; 8 nucleotides match TRBD1. Germline CDR1 and CDR2: GTSNPN and SVGIG (reference sequence). V lost 4 bases, J lost 8 bases, and 9 bases stayed unmatched. CDR3 length: 13 residues. CDR3 sequence (DNA): TGTGCCTGGAAGACAGGGGCGGAGGGCGGCTACACCTTC. Residues: CAWKTGAEGGYTF.

This chain connects TRBV28 to TRBJ2-1; 7 bases line up with TRBD1. V lost 5 bases to trimming and J lost 5 bases; unmatched junction nucleotides: 6. Germline CDR1 reads MDHEN; CDR2 reads SYDVKM. This CDR3 is 14 amino acids long. CDR3 sequence reads: CASSIPTGNNEQFF. CDR3 in DNA: TGTGCCAGCAGTATTCCGACAGGGAACAATGAGCAGTTCTTC.

V and J are TRBV4-3 and TRBJ2-1; 11 bases map to TRBD2. The V gene's germline CDR1 is LGHNA and CDR2 YSLEER. V shed 1 base and J 8 bases; nucleotides not matched to a gene: 10. CDR3 length: 17 amino acids. The CDR3 DNA is TGCGCCAGCAGCCAAGGGACCCTAGCGGGGGGCCGGGATGAGCAGTTCTTC. This sequence encodes CASSQGTLAGGRDEQFF.

This chain links TRBV4-2 with TRBJ2-5; 8 nucleotides agree with TRBD2. CDR3 length: 18 residues. The V segment lost 1 base and the J segment 2 bases; nucleotides outside the gene matches: 12. The V gene's germline CDR1 is LGHNA and CDR2 YNFKEQ. CDR3 in amino acids: CASSQGFLQAGAQETQYF. CDR3 DNA sequence: TGTGCCAGCAGCCAAGGTTTCCTTCAAGCGGGGGCTCAAGAGACCCAGTACTTC.